This record covers a single T cell receptor beta chain. Other DNA sequences in this sample translate to the same CDR3. The data are from a study of blood T cell repertoires in COVID-19. Study-level background: The origin of the acute and convalescent COVID-19 samples was the United States, Italy and Spain.

Trimming cost V 3 bases and J 2 bases, with 8 bases left between them. Germline V gene sequence: CDR1 KGHSH, CDR2 LQKENI. This CDR3 is 14 amino acids long. Per the study methods: Estimates of nucleated cell counts were drawn from the amplification of reference gene primers. The method was immunoSEQ multiplex PCR; TCRdb's version includes in-frame clones alone and lacks a portion of them. That table supplies the V and J calls and clone size; D and trimming were determined from the DNA. Here the sample spans 300,000 or so clones, roughly 91% being singletons. The origin of this receptor is a man aged 50 or older with active or convalescent COVID-19. V and J are TRBV18 and TRBJ1-3; tentatively, D is TRBD1 (6 bases). The source material was peripheral blood. The CDR3 region is CASSPNRAGNTIYF. The CDR3, as DNA: TGTGCCAGCTCACCGAACAGGGCTGGAAACACCATATATTTT.